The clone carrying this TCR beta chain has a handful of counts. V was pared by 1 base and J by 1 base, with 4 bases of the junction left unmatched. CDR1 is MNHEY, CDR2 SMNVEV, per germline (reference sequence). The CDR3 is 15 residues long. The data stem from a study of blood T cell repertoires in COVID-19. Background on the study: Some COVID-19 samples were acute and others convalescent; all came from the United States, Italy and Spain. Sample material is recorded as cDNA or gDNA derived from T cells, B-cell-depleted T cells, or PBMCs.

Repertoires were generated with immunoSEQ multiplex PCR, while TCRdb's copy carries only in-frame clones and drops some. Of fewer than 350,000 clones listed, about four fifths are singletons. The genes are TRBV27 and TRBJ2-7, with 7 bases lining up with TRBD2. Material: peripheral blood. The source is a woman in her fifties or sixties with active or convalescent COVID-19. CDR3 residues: CASSLFLGGSYEQYF. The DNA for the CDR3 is TGTGCCAGCAGTTTATTCCTCGGGGGGTCCTACGAGCAGTACTTC.